This T cell receptor (beta chain) was sequenced in a study of T cells in Graves' hyperthyroidism and ophthalmopathy. Study-wide results and limits: Model predictions of ophthalmopathy came a median approximately seven months before onset. A model of 13 V-J features distinguished ophthalmopathy from stable hyperthyroidism.

Patients affected by ophthalmopathy presented a Clinical Activity Score of at least 3, a NOSPECS grade of at least 4, and disease duration below 3 months. The study excluded patients with uncontrolled infection, other autoimmune disease, pregnancy or lactation. This clonotype has a count of ten or more. What it recognizes is unknown. What was amplified from RNA transcripts were TCR beta CDR3 regions. A set of HTBI primers served as the primers for a first-round RT-PCR of the TCR CDR3. TCRdb reanalysed the multiplex PCR reads using MiXCR and keeps one entry per CDR3 protein. The sample records 200,000 to 250,000 distinct CDR3 sequences, roughly 15% being singletons. Germline V gene data show CDR1 as PRHDT and CDR2 as FYEKMQ (reference sequence). The CDR3 loop spans 17 amino acids. With 4 bases removed from V and 1 base from J, the gap between germline ends came to 18 bases.

The chain couples TRBV13 to TRBJ2-3; D gene ambiguous. The TCR comes from a woman between 18 and 29 years old with Graves' ophthalmopathy. The sample taken for sequencing was blood. CDR3 sequence (DNA): TGTGCCAGCAGCTCCGAAGGCGACCGATCTGGCACAGATACGCAGTATTTT. Its protein product is CASSSEGDRSGTDTQYF.